This entry is about one T cell receptor beta chain. Germline V gene lookup returns CDR1 KGHSH and CDR2 LQKENI. The CDR3 is made up of 16 amino acids. V was trimmed by 4 bases and J by 2 bases, leaving 14 bases between them. The source of the sample is a study of blood T cell repertoires in COVID-19. Study in general: Acute and convalescent COVID-19 specimens originated in the United States, Italy and Spain. Nucleic acid was either cDNA or gDNA, and it came from T cells, B-cell-depleted T cells, or PBMCs.

Original handling: Using reference gene primer amplification, nucleated cell counts were estimated. Some clones are missing from TCRdb's copy, which holds only in-frame ones; the method was immunoSEQ multiplex PCR. V, J and clone size are taken as reported in that table, and D and trimming were inferred from the DNA itself. Among around 100,000 clones, 90% to 95% were seen once, and the ten largest hold less than 2.5%. The sequence was obtained from a man aged 45 to 65 with active COVID-19. The V gene is TRBV18, the J gene TRBJ2-2; D might be TRBD1 (6 bases). The sequencing input was peripheral blood. This chain's CDR3 is CASSRFVDSNTGELFF. The CDR3 DNA sequence: TGTGCCAGCTCACGGTTCGTGGACAGTAACACCGGGGAGCTGTTTTTT.